This T cell receptor (beta chain) derives from a study of Ad26.COV2.S vaccination and SARS-CoV-2 variants. Looking at the study overall: Within the COV1001 Ad26.COV2.S trial arm, the donor was enrolled. Study results and limitations: For non-spike TCRs, breadth in vaccine recipients resembled that in placebo recipients.

Treatment specified: over 15 received Ad26.COV2.S at low or high dose, single or two shots; a few received placebo; per-sample allocation not given. Samples were taken on day 63 after the first vaccine or placebo injection. V was clipped by 5 bases and J by 5 bases; unmatched bases: 6. Germline CDR1 and CDR2: MDHEN and SYDVKM. This CDR3 is 14 amino acids long. The data were produced by immunoSEQ multiplex PCR, yet TCRdb's version contains in-frame clones alone and is incomplete. This sample has 300,000 to 350,000 clones; 75% to 90% occur once, and the top ten carry roughly a tenth. Comment on this clone: Antigen unknown.

The sample in question was peripheral blood, obtained in a trial of Ad26.COV2.S vaccine versus placebo. The source of this sequence is a person between 18 and 65 years old who received the Ad26.COV2.S COVID-19 vaccine or a placebo. The chain carries TRBV28 and TRBJ2-5; 9 nucleotides agree with TRBD1. This CDR3 reads CASSLRDRVETQYF. In DNA form, the CDR3 reads TGTGCCAGCAGTCTCCGGGACAGGGTCGAGACCCAGTACTTC.